This T cell receptor beta chain was recovered during a study of blood T cell repertoires in COVID-19. Turning to the study itself: From the United States, Italy and Spain came samples of acute and convalescent COVID-19. In each case, the material was cDNA or gDNA derived from T cells, B-cell-depleted T cells, or PBMCs.

The CDR3 totals 16 residues. In germline, CDR1 is LGHDT, CDR2 YNNKEL (reference sequence). Losses at the gene ends were 5 bases for V and 4 bases for J; bases not matched to a gene: 13. Authors' methods: Nucleated cell number was recorded as an estimate derived from reference gene primer amplification. Assay used: immunoSEQ multiplex PCR; TCRdb lists only in-frame clones, some missing. The V and J calls and clone size come from that table; D and trimming were worked out from the DNA. Of approximately 240,000 clones in the sample, more than 65% were seen once. The TCR originated in a woman in her 40s with active or convalescent COVID-19. Sequenced: peripheral blood. This chain joins TRBV3-1 (or the pseudogene TRBV3-2) and TRBJ1-2, with 7 bases fitting TRBD1. This CDR3 is CASSLGQVPVVYGYTF. CDR3 bases: TGTGCCAGCAGCTTAGGACAGGTTCCTGTTGTCTATGGCTACACCTTC.